There are a few counts of the clone carrying this T cell receptor (beta chain). As for treatment: oral pan-JAK inhibitor, 5-10 mg twice daily. The V gene's germline CDR1 is ENHRY and CDR2 SYGVKD. The length of the CDR3 is 16 residues. V gave up 2 bases and J gave up 9 bases; unmatched junction bases: 11. cDNA serving as the sequencing template came from extracted, reverse transcribed RNA. Repertoires were generated with immunoSEQ multiplex PCR, while TCRdb's copy carries only in-frame clones and drops some. This table holds 90,000 to 150,000 clones, 58% found once. These data originate in a study of CD8+ T cells in alopecia areata. About the research overall: Among treated patients, oral tofacitinib was administered at 5 to 10 mg twice daily.

This TCR was sampled from a human donor with alopecia areata. The V call is TRBV10-3, the J call TRBJ2-1; 9 bases are shared with TRBD1. The source was CD8+ T cells sorted from blood, collected at week 4, from a patient treated with tofacitinib. CDR3 in DNA: TGTGCCATCAGTGAGGCGCCCGCGGGACAGGGAAGTGAGCAGTTCTTC. Protein sequence: CAISEAPAGQGSEQFF.